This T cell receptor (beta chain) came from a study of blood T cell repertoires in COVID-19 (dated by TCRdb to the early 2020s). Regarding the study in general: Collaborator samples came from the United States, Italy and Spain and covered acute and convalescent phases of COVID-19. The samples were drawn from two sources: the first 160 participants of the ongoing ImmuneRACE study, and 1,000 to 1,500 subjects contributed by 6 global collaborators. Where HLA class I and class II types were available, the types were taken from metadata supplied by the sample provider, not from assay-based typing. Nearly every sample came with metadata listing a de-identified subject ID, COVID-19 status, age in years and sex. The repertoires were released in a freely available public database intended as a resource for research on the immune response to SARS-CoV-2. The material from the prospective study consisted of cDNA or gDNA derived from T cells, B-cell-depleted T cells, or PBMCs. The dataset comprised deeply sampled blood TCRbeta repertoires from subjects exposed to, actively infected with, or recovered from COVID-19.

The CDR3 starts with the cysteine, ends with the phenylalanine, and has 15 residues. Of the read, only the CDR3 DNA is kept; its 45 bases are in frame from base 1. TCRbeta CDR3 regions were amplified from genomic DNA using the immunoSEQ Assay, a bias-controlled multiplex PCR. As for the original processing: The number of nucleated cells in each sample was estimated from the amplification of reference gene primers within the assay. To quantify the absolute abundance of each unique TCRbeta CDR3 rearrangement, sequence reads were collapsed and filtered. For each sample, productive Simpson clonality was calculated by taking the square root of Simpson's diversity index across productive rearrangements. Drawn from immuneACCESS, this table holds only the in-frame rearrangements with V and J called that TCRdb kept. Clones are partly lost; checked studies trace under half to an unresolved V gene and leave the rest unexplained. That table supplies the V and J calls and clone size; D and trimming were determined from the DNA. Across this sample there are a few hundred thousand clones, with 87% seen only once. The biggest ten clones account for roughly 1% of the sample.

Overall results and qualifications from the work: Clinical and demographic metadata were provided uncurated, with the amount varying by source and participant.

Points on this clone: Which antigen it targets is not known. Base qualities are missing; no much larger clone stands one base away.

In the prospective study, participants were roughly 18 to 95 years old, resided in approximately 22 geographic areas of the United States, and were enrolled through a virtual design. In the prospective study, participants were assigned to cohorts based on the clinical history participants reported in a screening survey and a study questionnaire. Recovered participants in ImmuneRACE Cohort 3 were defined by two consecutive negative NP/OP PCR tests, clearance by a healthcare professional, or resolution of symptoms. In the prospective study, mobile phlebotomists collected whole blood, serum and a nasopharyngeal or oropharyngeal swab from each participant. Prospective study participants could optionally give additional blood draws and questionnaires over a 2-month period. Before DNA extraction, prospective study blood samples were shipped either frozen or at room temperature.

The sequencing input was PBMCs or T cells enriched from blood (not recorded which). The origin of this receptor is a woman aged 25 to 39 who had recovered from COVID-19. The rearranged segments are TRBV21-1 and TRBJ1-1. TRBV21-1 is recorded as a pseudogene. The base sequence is TGTGCCAGCAGCGCGGGACGGAGCCCGAACACTGAAGCTTTCTTT. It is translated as CASSAGRSPNTEAFF.